This section outlines one TCR beta chain sequence together with its context. Using immunoSEQ multiplex PCR, the repertoire was profiled, and TCRdb retains in-frame clones only, with some absent. Altogether roughly 180,000 clones are present, less than 85% being singletons, with the ten largest covering approximately 7%. The sample originates from a study of blood T cell repertoires in COVID-19. The wider study: Donors in the United States, Italy and Spain gave samples during acute or convalescent COVID-19.

V was pared by 0 bases and J by 1 base, with 6 bases of the junction left unmatched. The germline V gene encodes CDR1 MNHNS and CDR2 SASEGT. This CDR3 contains 17 residues. Sample: peripheral blood. The chain links TRBV6-1 to TRBJ1-5; TRBD1 aligns across 7 bases. This TCR came from a human donor in a cohort sampled during active COVID-19. Written as DNA, the CDR3 is TGTGCCAGCAGTGAAGCCGTGACAGGGTTGAGCAATCAGCCCCAGCATTTT. Amino acids: CASSEAVTGLSNQPQHF.